Sequencing of this T cell receptor beta chain was carried out in a study of blood T cell repertoires in COVID-19. Study-wide background: The study drew acute and convalescent COVID-19 samples from the United States, Italy and Spain.

Germline V gene lookup returns CDR1 MGHRA and CDR2 YSYEKL. The V end lost 3 bases, the J end lost 2 bases, and 14 bases lay between the germline ends. The CDR3 spans 16 residues. Per the authors' pipeline: Estimation of nucleated cell counts was performed using reference gene primer amplification. Produced via immunoSEQ multiplex PCR; TCRdb's table is partial and in-frame only. That table furnishes V, J and clone size, whereas the DNA furnished D and trimming. This table has roughly 400,000 clones, approximately 87% appearing once. This clonotype originated in a woman between 45 and 60 years old who had recovered from COVID-19. The chain is built from TRBV4-1 and TRBJ1-5, with D uncertain. The sequenced sample was PBMCs or T cells enriched from blood (not recorded which). The CDR3 region has the DNA TGCGCCAGCAGCCAGGTAGGCTACGCGGGCAATCAGCCCCAGCATTTT. Protein sequence: CASSQVGYAGNQPQHF.